This TCR beta chain stems from a study of T cells in Graves' hyperthyroidism and ophthalmopathy. The study, taken as a whole, reports: Most clonotypes expanded in the thyroid (above 0.001) were also present in blood.

Researchers took RNA transcripts and amplified the TCR beta CDR3 regions from them. HTBI primers drove first-round RT-PCR of the TCR CDR3. One entry per CDR3 protein results from TCRdb running MiXCR on the multiplex PCR reads. The sample carries about 270,000 distinct CDR3 sequences, approximately 21% recorded once. With respect to this clonotype: The antigen remains unidentified.

Duration under 3 months, a NOSPECS grade of at least 4, and a Clinical Activity Score of at least 3 characterized the ophthalmopathy patients. Germline V CDR1 and CDR2: GTSNPN, SVGIG (reference sequence). The CDR3 has 16 residues. With V trimmed by 2 bases and J by 4 bases, 11 bases remained unmatched. Sequenced: blood. The source of this sequence is a man under 40 with Graves' ophthalmopathy. The chain links TRBV30 to TRBJ2-1, with TRBD2 identical over 7 bases. In DNA, the CDR3 is TGTGCCTGGAGTTCGAGGGAGGGCAAAGGGTACAATGAGCAGTTCTTC. It specifies CAWSSREGKGYNEQFF.